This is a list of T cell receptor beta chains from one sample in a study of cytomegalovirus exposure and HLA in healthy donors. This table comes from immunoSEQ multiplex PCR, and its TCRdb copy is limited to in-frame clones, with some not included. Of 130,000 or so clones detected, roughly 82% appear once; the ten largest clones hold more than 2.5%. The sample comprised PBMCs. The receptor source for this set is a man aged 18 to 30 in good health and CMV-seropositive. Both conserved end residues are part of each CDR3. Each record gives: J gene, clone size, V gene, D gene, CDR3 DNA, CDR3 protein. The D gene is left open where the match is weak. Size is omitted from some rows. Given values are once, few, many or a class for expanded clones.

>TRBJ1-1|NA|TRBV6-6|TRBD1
TGTGCCACCATTAGGGGGACAGGTGAAGCTTTCTTT
CATIRGTGEAFF
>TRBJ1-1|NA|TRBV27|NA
TGTGCCAGCAGTTTACCGGGGAACACTGAAGCTTTCTTT
CASSLPGNTEAFF
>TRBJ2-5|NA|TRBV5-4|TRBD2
TGTGCCAGCAGCCTAGCGGGAGTGGCGGAGACCCAGTACTTC
CASSLAGVAETQYF
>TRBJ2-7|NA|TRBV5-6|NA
TGTGCCAGCAGCTTGGCCTCAGGGCGCGAGCAGTACTTC
CASSLASGREQYF
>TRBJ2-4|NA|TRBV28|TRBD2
TGTGCCAGCAGTTTATCTGGTGGGCGGGAGGATCTGGGCCTAGCCAAAAACATTCAGTACTTC
CASSLSGGREDLGLAKNIQYF
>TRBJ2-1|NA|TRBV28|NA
TGTGCCAGCAGTTCCCCAGCGAGAACCTACAATGAGCAGTTCTTC
CASSSPARTYNEQFF
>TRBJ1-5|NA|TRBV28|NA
TGTGCCAGCAAAGGGGCAAATCAGCCCCAGCATTTT
CASKGANQPQHF
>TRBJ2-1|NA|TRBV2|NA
TGTGCCAGCAGTGAAGAGGAGTACAATGAGCAGTTCTTC
CASSEEEYNEQFF
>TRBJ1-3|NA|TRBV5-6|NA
TGTGCCAGCAGCTTCCTTCGGGGGGATAGTAGAAACACCATATATTTT
CASSFLRGDSRNTIYF
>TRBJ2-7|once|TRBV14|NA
TGTGCCAGCAGTGTTTCGCCAGGCTCCTACGAGCAGTACTTC
CASSVSPGSYEQYF
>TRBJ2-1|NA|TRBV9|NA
TGTGCCAGCACCCCCCGGGGACACACCTACAATGAGCAGTTCTTC
CASTPRGHTYNEQFF
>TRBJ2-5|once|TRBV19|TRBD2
TGTGCCAGTAGTACCACCCAACTAGCGGGGTCGATCCAAGAGACCCAGTACTTC
CASSTTQLAGSIQETQYF
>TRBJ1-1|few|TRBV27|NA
TGTGCCAGCGGCTCCTCGGGGAGGGGCACTGAAGCTTTCTTT
CASGSSGRGTEAFF
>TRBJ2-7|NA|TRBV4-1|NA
TGCGCCAGCAGCCAAGCGCCAACAAGGGGTAATTACGAGCAGTACTTC
CASSQAPTRGNYEQYF
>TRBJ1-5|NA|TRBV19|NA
TGTGCCAGTAGTCCGCTGGGGGGGCAGAGCAATCAGCCCCAGCATTTT
CASSPLGGQSNQPQHF
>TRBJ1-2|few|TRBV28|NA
TGTGCCAGCAGTTTACTCGGCAGGGAGGACTATGGCTACACCTTC
CASSLLGREDYGYTF
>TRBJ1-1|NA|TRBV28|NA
TGTGCCAGCAGTTTCCCTCTCACTGAAGCTTTCTTT
CASSFPLTEAFF
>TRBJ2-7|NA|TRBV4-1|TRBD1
TGCGCCAGCAGCCCCCACATTCGGGACAGCGATTACCGGGCGCAGTACTTC
CASSPHIRDSDYRAQYF
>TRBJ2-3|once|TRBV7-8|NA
TGTGCCAGCAGCTCCGGAGCTAGCACAGATACGCAGTATTTT
CASSSGASTDTQYF
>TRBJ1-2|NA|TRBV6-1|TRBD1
TGTGCCAGCAGTGAATTCCGACAGGGACCCTATGGCTACACCTTC
CASSEFRQGPYGYTF
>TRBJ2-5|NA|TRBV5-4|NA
TGTGCCAGCAGCTTGAGCACAGCCCAAGAGACCCAGTACTTC
CASSLSTAQETQYF
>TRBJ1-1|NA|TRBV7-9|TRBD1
TGTGCCAGCAGCCTCCCGGGACAGGGTGAAGCTTTCTTT
CASSLPGQGEAFF
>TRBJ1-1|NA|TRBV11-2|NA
TGTGCCAGCAGCTTGGGACAAGGGGCTTTCTTT
CASSLGQGAFF
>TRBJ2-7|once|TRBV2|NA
TGTGCCAGCAGTGGCGGTCCCTCCTACGAGCAGTACTTC
CASSGGPSYEQYF
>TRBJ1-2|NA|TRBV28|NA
TGTGCCAGCAGTTTACGCAGGTTTTATTGGGGCTACACCTTC
CASSLRRFYWGYTF
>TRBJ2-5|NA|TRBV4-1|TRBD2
TGCGCCAGCAGCCAGGAGGGAGCGGGATTAGGGGCAGAGACCCAGTACTTC
CASSQEGAGLGAETQYF
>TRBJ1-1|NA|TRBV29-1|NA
TGCAGCGTTGTCGGACACCCGAACACTGAAGCTTTCTTT
CSVVGHPNTEAFF
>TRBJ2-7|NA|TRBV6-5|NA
TGTGCCAGCAGTCCCTTAAACCAGGGTGGCGAGCAGTACTTC
CASSPLNQGGEQYF
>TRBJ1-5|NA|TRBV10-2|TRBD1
TGCGCCAGCCGTCTCTCGAACAGGGGGGGCAATCAGCCCCAGCATTTT
CASRLSNRGGNQPQHF
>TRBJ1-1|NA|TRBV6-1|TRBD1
TGTGCCAGCAGTCGAGGGACAGCGAACACTGAAGCTTTCTTT
CASSRGTANTEAFF
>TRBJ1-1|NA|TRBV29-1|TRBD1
TGCAGCGGGGGAATCTTGACAGGGAAAGCTTTCTTT
CSGGILTGKAFF
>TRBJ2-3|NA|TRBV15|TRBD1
TGTGCCACCTCGGGCTTGGGACAGGGGGCGACCATGACAGATACGCAGTATTTT
CATSGLGQGATMTDTQYF
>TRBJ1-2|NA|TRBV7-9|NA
TGTGCCAGCACCTTTAGCGGCGACTATGGCTACACCTTC
CASTFSGDYGYTF
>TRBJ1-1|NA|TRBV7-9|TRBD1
TGTGCCAGCAGCCATCAGGGGGCGCCTGAAGCTTTCTTT
CASSHQGAPEAFF
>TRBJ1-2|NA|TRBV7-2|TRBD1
TGTGCCAGCAGCTCCACAGGGGGCGCTTCCTATGGCTACACCTTC
CASSSTGGASYGYTF
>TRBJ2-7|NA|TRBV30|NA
TGTGCCTGGAAGAAACCGGGTCACTTCTACGAGCAGTACTTC
CAWKKPGHFYEQYF
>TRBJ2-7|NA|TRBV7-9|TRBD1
TGTGCCAGCAGCTTAGCGGTGGCGACAGGGGGCTTAGAGCAGTACTTC
CASSLAVATGGLEQYF
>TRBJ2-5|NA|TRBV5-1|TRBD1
TGCGCCAGCAGCACGACAGGGGAAGAGACCCAGTACTTC
CASSTTGEETQYF
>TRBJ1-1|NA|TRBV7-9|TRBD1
TGTGCCAGCAGCACTAGACAGGGGTTCGGCAATATCGGGACTGAAGCTTTCTTT
CASSTRQGFGNIGTEAFF
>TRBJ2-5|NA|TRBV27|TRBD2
TGTGCCAGCAGTTCCCAATGGACTAGCGGCCAAGAGACCCAGTACTTC
CASSSQWTSGQETQYF
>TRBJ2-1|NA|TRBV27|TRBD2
TGTGCCAGCAGTTATAGCGGGCAAGGGAATGAGCAGTTCTTC
CASSYSGQGNEQFF
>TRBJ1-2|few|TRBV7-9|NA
TGTGCCAGCAGCTCCCCGGGGTGGGTTGGCTACACCTTC
CASSSPGWVGYTF
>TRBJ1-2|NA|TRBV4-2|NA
TGTGCCAGCAGCCAAGGGCTCAGGGCGAACTATGGCTACACCTTC
CASSQGLRANYGYTF
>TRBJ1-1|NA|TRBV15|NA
TGTGCCACCAGCAGAGGCTTTACAGAAACAAACACTGAAGCTTTCTTT
CATSRGFTETNTEAFF
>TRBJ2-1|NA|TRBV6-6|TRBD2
TGTGCCAGCAGTTACGTACTAGCGGGAAAAGATGAGCAGTTCTTC
CASSYVLAGKDEQFF
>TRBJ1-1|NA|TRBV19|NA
TGTGCCAGTAACCGTCCCCGTTTTGAGGGGAACACTGAAGCTTTCTTT
CASNRPRFEGNTEAFF
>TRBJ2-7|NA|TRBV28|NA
TGTGCCACCTTAAAACAGGGCCCTCCCTACGAGCAGTACTTC
CATLKQGPPYEQYF
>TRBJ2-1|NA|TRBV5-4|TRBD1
TGTGCCAGCAGCTATACAGGGGGGATTAACAATGAGCAGTTCTTC
CASSYTGGINNEQFF
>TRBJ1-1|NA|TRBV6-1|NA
TGTGCCAGCAGTGAATTCGGGAGAGGGGCTGAAGCTTTCTTT
CASSEFGRGAEAFF
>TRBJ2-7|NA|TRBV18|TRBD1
TGTGCCAGCTCACCACCGCTCGAGGGCTCGACAGGGGCGCTCGACGAGCAGTACTTC
CASSPPLEGSTGALDEQYF
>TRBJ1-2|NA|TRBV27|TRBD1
TGTGCCAGCAGTGGGGGACAGGCCATGCGTGGCTACACCTTC
CASSGGQAMRGYTF
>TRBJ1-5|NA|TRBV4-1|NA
TGCGCCAGCAGCCAAGGAGCGGGTGGTCCCAATCAGCCCCAGCATTTT
CASSQGAGGPNQPQHF
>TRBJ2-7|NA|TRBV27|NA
TGTGCCAGCAGTGTACACCCTTTAGGGGGTTTGAACTACGAGCAGTACTTC
CASSVHPLGGLNYEQYF
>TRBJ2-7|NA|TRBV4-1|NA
TGCGCCAGCAGCCAAGAGCAAGCCTCCTACGAGCAGTACTTC
CASSQEQASYEQYF
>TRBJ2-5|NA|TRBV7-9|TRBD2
TGTGCCAGCAGCTCCACTACTAGCGCACAAGAGACCCAGTACTTC
CASSSTTSAQETQYF